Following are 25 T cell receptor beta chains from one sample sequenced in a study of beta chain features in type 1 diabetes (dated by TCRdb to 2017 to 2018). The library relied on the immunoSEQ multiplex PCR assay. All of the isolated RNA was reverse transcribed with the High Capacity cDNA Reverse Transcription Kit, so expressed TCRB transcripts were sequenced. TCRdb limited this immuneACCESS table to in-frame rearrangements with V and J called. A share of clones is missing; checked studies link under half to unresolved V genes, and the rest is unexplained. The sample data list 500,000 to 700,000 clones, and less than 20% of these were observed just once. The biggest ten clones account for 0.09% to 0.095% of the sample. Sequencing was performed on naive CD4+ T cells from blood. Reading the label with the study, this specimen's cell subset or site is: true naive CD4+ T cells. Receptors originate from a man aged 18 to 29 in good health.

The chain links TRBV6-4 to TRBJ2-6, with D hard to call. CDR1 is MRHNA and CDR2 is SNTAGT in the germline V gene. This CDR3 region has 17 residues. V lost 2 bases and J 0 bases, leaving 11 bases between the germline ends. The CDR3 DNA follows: TGTGCCAGCAGTGACGGGTCCGCTGGCTCTGGGGCCAACGTCCTGACTTTC. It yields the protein CASSDGSAGSGANVLTF.

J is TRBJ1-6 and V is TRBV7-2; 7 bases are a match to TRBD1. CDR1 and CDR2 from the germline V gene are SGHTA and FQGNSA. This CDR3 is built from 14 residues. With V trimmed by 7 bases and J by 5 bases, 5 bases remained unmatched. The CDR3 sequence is CASTTGIHNSPLHF. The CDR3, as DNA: TGTGCCAGCACGACAGGGATCCATAATTCACCCCTCCACTTT.

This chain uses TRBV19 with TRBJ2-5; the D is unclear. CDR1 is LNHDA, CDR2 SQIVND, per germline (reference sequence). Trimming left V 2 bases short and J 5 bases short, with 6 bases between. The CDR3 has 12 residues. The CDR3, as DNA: TGTGCCAGTAGTATAATAGGGGAGACCCAGTACTTC. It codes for CASSIIGETQYF.

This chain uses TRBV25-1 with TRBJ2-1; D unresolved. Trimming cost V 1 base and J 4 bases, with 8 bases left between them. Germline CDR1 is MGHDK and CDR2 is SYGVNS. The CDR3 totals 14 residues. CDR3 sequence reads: CASSESYRYNEQFF. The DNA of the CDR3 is TGTGCCAGCAGTGAATCCTACCGTTACAATGAGCAGTTCTTC.

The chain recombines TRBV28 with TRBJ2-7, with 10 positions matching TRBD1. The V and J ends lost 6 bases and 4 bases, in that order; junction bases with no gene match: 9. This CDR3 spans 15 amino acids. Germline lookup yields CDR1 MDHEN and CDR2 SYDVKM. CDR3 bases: TGTGCCAGCAGGGGGACAGGGGAACTCCGGTACGAGCAGTACTTC. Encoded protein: CASRGTGELRYEQYF.

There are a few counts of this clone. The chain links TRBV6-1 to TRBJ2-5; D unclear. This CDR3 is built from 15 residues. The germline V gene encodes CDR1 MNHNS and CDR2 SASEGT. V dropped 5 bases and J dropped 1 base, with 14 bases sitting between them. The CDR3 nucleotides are TGTGCCAGCAGTTTGGGAAGGCCGGTCCAAGAGACCCAGTACTTC. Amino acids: CASSLGRPVQETQYF.

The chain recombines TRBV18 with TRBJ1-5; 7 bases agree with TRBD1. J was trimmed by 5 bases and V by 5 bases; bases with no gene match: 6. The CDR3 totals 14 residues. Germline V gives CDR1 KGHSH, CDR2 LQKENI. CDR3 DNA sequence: TGTGCCAGCTCAAGCGGACAGGTCGATCAGCCCCAGCATTTT. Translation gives CASSSGQVDQPQHF.

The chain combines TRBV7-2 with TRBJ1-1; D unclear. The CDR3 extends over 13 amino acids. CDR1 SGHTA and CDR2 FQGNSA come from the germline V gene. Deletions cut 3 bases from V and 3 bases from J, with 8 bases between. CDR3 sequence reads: CASSFRGYTEAFF. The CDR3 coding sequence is TGTGCCAGCAGCTTTAGAGGGTACACTGAAGCTTTCTTT.

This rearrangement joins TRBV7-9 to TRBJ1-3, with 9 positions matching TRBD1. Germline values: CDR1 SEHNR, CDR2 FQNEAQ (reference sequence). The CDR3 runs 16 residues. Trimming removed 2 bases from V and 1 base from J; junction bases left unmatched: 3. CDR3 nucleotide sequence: TGTGCCAGCAGCTTACTACAGGGGGCTTCTGGAAACACCATATATTTT. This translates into CASSLLQGASGNTIYF.

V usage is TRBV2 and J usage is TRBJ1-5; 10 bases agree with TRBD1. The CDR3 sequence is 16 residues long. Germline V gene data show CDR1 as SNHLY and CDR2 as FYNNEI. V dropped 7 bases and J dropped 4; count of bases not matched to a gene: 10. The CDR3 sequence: CASKDRGRMLNQPQHF. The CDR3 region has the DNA TGTGCCAGCAAAGACAGGGGGCGGATGTTGAATCAGCCCCAGCATTTT.

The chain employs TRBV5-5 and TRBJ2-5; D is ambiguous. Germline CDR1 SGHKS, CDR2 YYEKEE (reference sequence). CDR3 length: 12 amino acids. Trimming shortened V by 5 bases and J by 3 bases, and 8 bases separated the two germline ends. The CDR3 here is CASRASEETQYF. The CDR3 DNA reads TGTGCCAGCAGAGCATCCGAAGAGACCCAGTACTTC.

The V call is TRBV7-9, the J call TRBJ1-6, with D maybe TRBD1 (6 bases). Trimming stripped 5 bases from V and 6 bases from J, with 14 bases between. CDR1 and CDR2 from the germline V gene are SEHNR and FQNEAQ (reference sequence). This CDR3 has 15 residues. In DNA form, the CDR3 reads TGTGCCAGCAGCACCTCAGGGGCAGGTAATTCACCCCTCCACTTT. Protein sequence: CASSTSGAGNSPLHF.

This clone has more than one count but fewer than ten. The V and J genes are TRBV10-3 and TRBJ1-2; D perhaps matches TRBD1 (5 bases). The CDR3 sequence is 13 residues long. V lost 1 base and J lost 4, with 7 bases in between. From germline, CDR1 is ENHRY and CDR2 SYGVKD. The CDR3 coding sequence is TGTGCCATCAGTGAGTGGCAGGGCTATGGCTACACCTTC. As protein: CAISEWQGYGYTF.

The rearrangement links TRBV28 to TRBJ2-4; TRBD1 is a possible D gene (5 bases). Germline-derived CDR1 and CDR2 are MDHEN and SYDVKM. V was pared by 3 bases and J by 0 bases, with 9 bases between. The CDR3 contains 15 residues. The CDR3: CASSFVREAKNIQYF. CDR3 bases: TGTGCCAGCAGTTTCGTCAGGGAAGCCAAAAACATTCAGTACTTC.

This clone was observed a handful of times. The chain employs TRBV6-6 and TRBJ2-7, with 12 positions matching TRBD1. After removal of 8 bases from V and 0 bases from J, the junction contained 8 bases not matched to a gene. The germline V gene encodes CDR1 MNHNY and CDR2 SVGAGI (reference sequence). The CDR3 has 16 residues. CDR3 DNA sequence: TGTGCCAGCGCCCCTTCGGGACAGGGGGCCTCCTACGAGCAGTACTTC. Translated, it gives CASAPSGQGASYEQYF.

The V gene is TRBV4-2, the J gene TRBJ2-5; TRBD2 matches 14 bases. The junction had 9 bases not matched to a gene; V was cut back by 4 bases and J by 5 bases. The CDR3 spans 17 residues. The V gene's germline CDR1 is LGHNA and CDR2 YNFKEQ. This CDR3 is CASSLETSGRAQETQYF. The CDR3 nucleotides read TGTGCCAGCAGCCTTGAGACTAGCGGGAGGGCCCAGGAGACCCAGTACTTC.

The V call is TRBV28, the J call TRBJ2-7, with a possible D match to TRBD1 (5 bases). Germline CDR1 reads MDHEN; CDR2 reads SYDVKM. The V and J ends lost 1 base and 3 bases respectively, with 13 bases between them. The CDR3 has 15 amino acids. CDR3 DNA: TGTGCCAGCAGTTTATTTGCAGGGTACTTCTACGAGCAGTACTTC. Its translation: CASSLFAGYFYEQYF.

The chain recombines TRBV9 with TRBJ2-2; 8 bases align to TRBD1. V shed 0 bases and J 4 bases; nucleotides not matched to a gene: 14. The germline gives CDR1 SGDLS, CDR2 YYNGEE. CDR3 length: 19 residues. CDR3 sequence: CASSVDPRQGRGFTGELFF. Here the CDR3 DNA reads TGTGCCAGCAGCGTAGACCCCCGACAGGGGAGAGGGTTCACCGGGGAGCTGTTTTTT.

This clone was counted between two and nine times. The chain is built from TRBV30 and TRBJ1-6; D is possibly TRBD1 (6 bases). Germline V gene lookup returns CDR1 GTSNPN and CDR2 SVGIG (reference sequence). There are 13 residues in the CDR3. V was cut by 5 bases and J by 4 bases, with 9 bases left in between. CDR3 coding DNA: TGTGCCTGGGGGACATCATATAATTCACCCCTCCACTTT. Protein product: CAWGTSYNSPLHF. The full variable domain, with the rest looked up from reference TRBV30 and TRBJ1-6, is SQTIHQWPATLVQPVGSPLSLECTVEGTSNPNLYWYRQAAGRGLQLLFYSVGIGQISSEVPQNLSASRPQDRQFILSSKKLLLSDSGFYLCAWGTSYNSPLHFGNGTRLTVT.

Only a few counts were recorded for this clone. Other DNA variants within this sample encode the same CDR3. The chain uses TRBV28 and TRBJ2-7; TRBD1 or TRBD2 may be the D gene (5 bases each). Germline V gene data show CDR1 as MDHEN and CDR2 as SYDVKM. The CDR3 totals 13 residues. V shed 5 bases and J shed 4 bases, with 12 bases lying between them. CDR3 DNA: TGTGCCAGCAGTCCAGGTGGGGGATACGAGCAGTACTTC. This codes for CASSPGGGYEQYF.

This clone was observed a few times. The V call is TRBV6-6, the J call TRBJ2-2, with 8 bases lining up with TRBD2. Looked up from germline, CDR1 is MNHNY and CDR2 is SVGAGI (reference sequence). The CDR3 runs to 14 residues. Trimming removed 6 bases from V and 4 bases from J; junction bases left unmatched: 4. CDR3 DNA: TGTGCCAGCAGCTCCGGGACTAGCACCGGGGAGCTGTTTTTT. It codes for CASSSGTSTGELFF.

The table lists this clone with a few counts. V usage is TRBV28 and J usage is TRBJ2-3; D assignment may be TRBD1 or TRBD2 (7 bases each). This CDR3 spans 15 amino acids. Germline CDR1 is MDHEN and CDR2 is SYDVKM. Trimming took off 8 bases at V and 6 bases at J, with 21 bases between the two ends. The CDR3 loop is CASSPEGAGADTQYF. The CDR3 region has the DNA TGTGCCAGCTCTCCAGAGGGGGCGGGAGCGGATACGCAGTATTTT.

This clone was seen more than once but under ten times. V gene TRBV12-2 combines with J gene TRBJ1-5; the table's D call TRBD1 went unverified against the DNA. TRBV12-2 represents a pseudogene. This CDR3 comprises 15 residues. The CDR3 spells CASRLPTGGNQPQHF. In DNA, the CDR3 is TGTGCAAGTCGCTTACCCACAGGGGGCAATCAGCCCCAGCATTTT.

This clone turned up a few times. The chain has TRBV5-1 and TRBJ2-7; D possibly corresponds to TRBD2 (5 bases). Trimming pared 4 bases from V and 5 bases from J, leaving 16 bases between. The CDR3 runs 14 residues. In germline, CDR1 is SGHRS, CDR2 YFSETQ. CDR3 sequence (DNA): TGCGCCAGCAGCCTGAGGGTAGAGCAAAACGAGCAGTACTTC. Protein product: CASSLRVEQNEQYF.

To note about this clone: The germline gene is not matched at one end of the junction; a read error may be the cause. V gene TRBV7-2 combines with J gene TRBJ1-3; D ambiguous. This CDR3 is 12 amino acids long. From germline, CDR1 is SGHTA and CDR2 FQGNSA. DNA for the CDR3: TGTGCCAGCACCTTAGGTGGAAACACCATATATTTT. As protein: CASTLGGNTIYF.